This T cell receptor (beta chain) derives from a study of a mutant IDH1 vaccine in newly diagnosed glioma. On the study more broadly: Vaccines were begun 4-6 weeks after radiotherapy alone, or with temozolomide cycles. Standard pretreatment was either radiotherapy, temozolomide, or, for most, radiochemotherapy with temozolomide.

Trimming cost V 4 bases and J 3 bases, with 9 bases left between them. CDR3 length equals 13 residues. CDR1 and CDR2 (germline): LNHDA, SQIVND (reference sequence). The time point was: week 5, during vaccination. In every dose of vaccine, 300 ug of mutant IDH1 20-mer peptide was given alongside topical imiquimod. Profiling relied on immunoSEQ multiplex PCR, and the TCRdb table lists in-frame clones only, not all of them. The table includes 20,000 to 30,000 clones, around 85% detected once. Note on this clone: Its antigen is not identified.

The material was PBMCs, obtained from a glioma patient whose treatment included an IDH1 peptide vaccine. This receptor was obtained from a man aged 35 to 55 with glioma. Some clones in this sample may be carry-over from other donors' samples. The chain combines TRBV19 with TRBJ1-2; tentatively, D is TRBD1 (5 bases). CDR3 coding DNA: TGTGCCAGTAGTACAGACAGACACTATGGCTACACCTTC. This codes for CASSTDRHYGYTF.